The 14 T cell receptor beta chains listed next were all sequenced from one sample in a study of blood T cell repertoires in COVID-19. Method: immunoSEQ multiplex PCR; TCRdb's copy keeps in-frame clones and lacks some. The sample contains approximately 210,000 clones, roughly 90% of which appear only once. Input material: peripheral blood. The receptors here all came from a woman between 40 and 50 years old with acute or convalescent COVID-19.

The CDR3 reads CASSRSRGGYYGYTF. The DNA for the CDR3 is TGTGCCAGCAGCCGTTCGAGAGGCGGCTATTATGGCTACACCTTC. V is TRBV3-1 (or the pseudogene TRBV3-2) and J is TRBJ1-2; D remains unclear. Looked up from germline, CDR1 is LGHDT and CDR2 is YNNKEL (reference sequence). The CDR3 extends over 15 amino acids. V dropped 4 bases and J dropped 5 bases, with 17 bases sitting between them.

The gene calls are TRBV18 and TRBJ2-2; 7 bases line up with TRBD1. V trimming: 3 bases; J trimming: 3 bases; junction bases outside the gene matches: 4. CDR3 length: 15 residues. Germline CDR1 reads KGHSH; CDR2 reads LQKENI. The CDR3 DNA follows: TGTGCCAGCTCACCGACAGGGTGGTACACCGGGGAGCTGTTTTTT. Amino acids: CASSPTGWYTGELFF.

The rearrangement uses TRBV5-1 and TRBJ1-1; the D gene is possibly TRBD1 (5 bases). Looked up from germline, CDR1 is SGHRS and CDR2 is YFSETQ. CDR3 size: 16 residues. V gave up 4 bases and J gave up 4 bases, with 20 bases separating them. CDR3 amino acids: CASSLGAGGMSTEAFF. DNA for the CDR3: TGCGCCAGCAGCCTCGGGGCGGGGGGGATGAGCACTGAAGCTTTCTTT.

This clone was observed a single time. This rearrangement joins TRBV11-2 to TRBJ1-6; 7 nucleotides agree with TRBD1. Germline V gene data show CDR1 as SGHAT and CDR2 as FQNNGV. The CDR3 has 17 amino acids. Losses at the gene ends were 4 bases for V and 3 bases for J; bases not matched to a gene: 9. This CDR3 reads CASSSSGTVNYNSPLHF. CDR3 DNA sequence: TGTGCCAGCAGCTCTTCCGGGACAGTTAACTATAATTCACCCCTCCACTTT.

The chain couples TRBV7-3 to TRBJ2-5, with D perhaps TRBD2 (5 bases). Germline V lookup: CDR1 SGHTA, CDR2 FQGTGA. Trimming took off 1 base at V and 3 bases at J, with 12 bases between the two ends. The CDR3 has 15 amino acids. This CDR3 reads CASSLNAGLEETQYF. As DNA, the CDR3 is TGTGCCAGCAGCTTAAATGCGGGTTTGGAAGAGACCCAGTACTTC.

The chain uses TRBV19 and TRBJ2-7, with 10 bases matching TRBD2. The trim removed 5 bases at V and 2 bases at J, leaving 18 bases unmatched. This CDR3 is built from 19 residues. From germline, CDR1 is LNHDA and CDR2 SQIVND (reference sequence). The CDR3 bases are TGTGCCAGTAGTCTTCACCCCCCCCATCTAGCGGGGGTGACCTACGAGCAGTACGTC. It codes for CASSLHPPHLAGVTYEQYV.

The J gene is TRBJ2-1, the V gene TRBV5-4; perhaps TRBD2 as D (6 bases). V was pared by 0 bases and J by 2 bases, with 9 bases between. Germline CDR1 is SGHNT and CDR2 is YYREEE (reference sequence). The length of the CDR3 is 15 residues. Here the CDR3 reads CASSLEAGTYNEQFF. DNA for the CDR3: TGTGCCAGCAGCTTGGAGGCGGGGACCTACAATGAGCAGTTCTTC.

This chain joins TRBV6-6 and TRBJ1-6; 9 bases map to TRBD1. CDR1 is MNHNY, CDR2 SVGAGI, per germline (reference sequence). The CDR3 runs to 14 residues. V lost 2 bases, J lost 10 bases, and 3 bases stayed unmatched. The CDR3 DNA reads as TGTGCCAGCAGTTACGGACAGGGGCCCTCACCCCTCCACTTT. Translation gives CASSYGQGPSPLHF.

The V call is TRBV4-1, the J call TRBJ1-1, with TRBD1 matching 7 bases. Germline CDR1 MGHRA, CDR2 YSYEKL. V gave up 4 bases and J gave up 5 bases; unmatched junction bases: 10. This CDR3 region has 15 residues. As DNA, the CDR3 is TGCGCCAGCAGCCTCATACCGGGACAGAAAACTGAAGCTTTCTTT. It codes for CASSLIPGQKTEAFF.

This clone was observed once. The chain uses TRBV7-9 and TRBJ1-1, with a weak D call TRBD1 (5 bases). V was shortened by 1 base and J by 3 bases, with 9 bases between the two germline ends. Germline CDR1 SEHNR, CDR2 FQNEAQ (reference sequence). The CDR3 consists of 14 residues. The CDR3 is CASSLGGLYTEAFF. CDR3 coding DNA: TGTGCCAGCAGCTTAGGGGGCCTCTACACTGAAGCTTTCTTT.

The chain joins TRBV19 to TRBJ1-5, with D possibly being TRBD1 (6 bases). CDR3 length: 17 amino acids. Trimming left V 5 bases short and J 4 bases short, with 21 bases between. Germline V lookup: CDR1 LNHDA, CDR2 SQIVND (reference sequence). The CDR3 sequence is CASSWRTWAGENQPQHF. CDR3 nucleotides: TGTGCCAGTAGTTGGCGTACATGGGCAGGGGAGAATCAGCCCCAGCATTTT.

The V and J genes are TRBV3-1 (or the pseudogene TRBV3-2) and TRBJ1-2, with 7 nucleotides matching TRBD1. There are 13 residues in the CDR3. CDR1 and CDR2 from the germline V gene are LGHDT and YNNKEL (reference sequence). Losses at the gene ends were 5 bases for V and 7 bases for J; bases not matched to a gene: 7. The CDR3 DNA follows: TGTGCCAGCAGCGACAGGGTTTACGGTGGCTACACCTTC. It specifies CASSDRVYGGYTF.

The V call is TRBV12-3 or TRBV12-4, the J call TRBJ1-5; no clear D. CDR3 length: 13 amino acids. The V gene lost 5 bases and the J gene lost 4 bases, with 9 bases spanning the gap. CDR3 region: CASSQEQNQPQHF. Written as DNA, the CDR3 is TGTGCCAGCAGTCAAGAACAGAATCAGCCCCAGCATTTT.

The rearrangement uses TRBV28 and TRBJ1-2, with D possibly being TRBD1 (5 bases). The length of the CDR3 is 13 residues. Trimming removed 4 bases at V and 4 bases at J, with 10 bases between. CDR1 is MDHEN and CDR2 is SYDVKM in the germline V gene. CDR3 protein: CASSSPGFYGYTF. CDR3 DNA: TGTGCCAGCAGTTCTCCAGGGTTCTATGGCTACACCTTC.